This T cell receptor beta chain originates from a study of shared clonotypes between healthy human individuals. Across the whole study: Two female and three male donors aged 18 to 49 were enrolled. Findings and caveats of the study: Among donors, sharing of clonotypes was expected to be affected by sequencing depth. As a rule, naive subsets had a larger estimated richness than memory subsets.

The authors ran the assay at deep level. Method: immunoSEQ multiplex PCR; TCRdb's copy keeps in-frame clones and lacks some. This sample has approximately 2.5 million clones, with 90% to 95% found just once. The CDR3 spans 15 residues. Germline V gene lookup returns CDR1 SGHNT and CDR2 YYREEE (reference sequence). V was trimmed by 3 bases and J by 0 bases, leaving 9 bases between them. Regarding this clone: The antigen is not known. The sample has other DNA sequences that encode this CDR3 too.

This chain links TRBV5-4 with TRBJ1-4; D unclear. The TCR originated in a man younger than 35 in good health. Some clones in this sample may be carry-over from other donors' samples. The sample taken for sequencing was naive CD4+ T cells from PBMCs. Regarding subset: CD45RA+ positively selected. The CDR3 sequence is CASSSGGTTNEKLFF. CDR3 DNA: TGTGCCAGCAGCTCAGGCGGAACAACTAATGAAAAACTGTTTTTT.